This TCR beta chain derives from a study of early stage breast cancer tumors. With respect to this clone: Its target is unknown.

Points from the study as a whole: Chain pairing and CD4, CD8 or FOXP3 expression were not captured. Compared with adjacent normal breast tissue, tumors showed 2 to 2.5-fold greater T cell density and higher clonality.

Assay: immunoSEQ multiplex PCR; the TCRdb copy retains only in-frame clones and omits some. This sample has 45,000 to 50,000 clones; approximately 83% occur once, and the top ten carry about 1.4%. Trimming shortened V by 5 bases and J by 5 bases, and 9 bases separated the two germline ends. The CDR3 is 12 amino acids. From germline, CDR1 is ENHRY and CDR2 SYGVKD. What was sequenced was blood. The chain has TRBV10-3 and TRBJ1-2, with D hard to call. The clonotype was recovered from a person in their fifties or sixties with breast cancer. The CDR3 DNA reads TGTGCCATCAGTTCCTTCCGATATGGCTACACCTTC. It codes for CAISSFRYGYTF.